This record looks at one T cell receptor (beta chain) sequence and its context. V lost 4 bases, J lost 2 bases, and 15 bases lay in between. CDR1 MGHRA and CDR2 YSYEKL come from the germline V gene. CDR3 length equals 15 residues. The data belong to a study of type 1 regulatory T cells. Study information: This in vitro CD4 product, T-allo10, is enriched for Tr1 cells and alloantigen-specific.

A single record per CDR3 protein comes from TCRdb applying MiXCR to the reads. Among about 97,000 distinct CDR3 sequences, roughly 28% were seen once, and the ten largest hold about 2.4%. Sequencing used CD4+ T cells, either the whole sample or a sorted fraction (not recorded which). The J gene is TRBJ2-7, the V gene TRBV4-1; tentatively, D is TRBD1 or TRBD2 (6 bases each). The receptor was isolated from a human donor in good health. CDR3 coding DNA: TGCGCCAGCAGCCCATACAGGGACTTCACCTACGAGCAGTACTTC. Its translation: CASSPYRDFTYEQYF.